These 4 T cell receptor beta chains were all obtained from the same sample, sequenced in a study of T cell responses to AZD1222 COVID-19 vaccine. Using immunoSEQ multiplex PCR, the repertoire was profiled, and TCRdb retains in-frame clones only, with some absent. The sample records about 78,000 clones, 87% being singletons. Sequencing used peripheral blood, obtained on day 0 of AZD1222 vaccination. The source of these receptors is an adult in good health.

J is TRBJ1-5 and V is TRBV15; D perhaps matches TRBD1 (6 bases). The CDR3 totals 15 residues. The V end was cut by 1 base, the J end by 4 bases, with 11 bases between. The V gene's germline CDR1 is LNHNV and CDR2 YYDKDF (reference sequence). The CDR3 protein is CATSRAQGGNQPQHF. The DNA for the CDR3 is TGTGCCACCAGCAGAGCACAGGGAGGAAATCAGCCCCAGCATTTT.

The rearrangement links TRBV19 to TRBJ1-5; possibly TRBD1 for D (6 bases). The CDR3 consists of 15 residues. Germline-derived CDR1 and CDR2 are LNHDA and SQIVND (reference sequence). Between the trimmed V and J ends, which lost 3 bases and 9 bases, there was a span of 18 bases. The CDR3 sequence: CASSIWGLSTWPQHF. CDR3 bases: TGTGCCAGTAGTATTTGGGGGCTCTCGACGTGGCCCCAGCATTTT.

This clone was detected once. The chain recombines TRBV19 with TRBJ2-2, with D perhaps matching TRBD2 (6 bases). From germline, CDR1 is LNHDA and CDR2 SQIVND (reference sequence). The CDR3 sequence is 14 residues long. The germline V and J ends were trimmed by 5 bases and 5 bases, with 12 bases remaining between them. The CDR3 here is CASSHLGGTGELFF. In DNA form, the CDR3 reads TGTGCCAGTAGTCACCTGGGGGGAACCGGGGAGCTGTTTTTT.

This rearrangement joins TRBV6-5 to TRBJ2-1; D gene unclear. There are 15 residues in the CDR3. Germline V CDR1 and CDR2: MNHEY, SVGAGI. V dropped 6 bases and J dropped 7 bases, with 19 bases sitting between them. The CDR3 is CASSPKLPARNEQFF. CDR3 sequence (DNA): TGTGCCAGCAGCCCCAAGCTACCGGCGAGGAATGAGCAGTTCTTC.